One sample yielded the 3 T cell receptor beta chains listed below, sequenced in a study of shared clonotypes between healthy human individuals. Libraries were prepared by immunoSEQ multiplex PCR; TCRdb keeps only in-frame clonotypes and omits some of them. Found here are about 1,900,000 clones, roughly 95% of them singletons; the top ten hold more than 0.9%. In the naive CD8 group, cells lacked CD45RO and were positively selected for CCR7, so terminally differentiated effector memory CD45RA+ cells were left out. What was sequenced was naive CD8+ T cells sorted from blood. The source is a man between 18 and 29 years old in good health.

Worth noting for this clone: Other DNA sequences from this sample encode an identical CDR3 as well. The chain has TRBV4-1 and TRBJ2-1; weak D call: TRBD1 (6 bases). Looked up from germline, CDR1 is MGHRA and CDR2 is YSYEKL. This CDR3 has 15 residues. V was shortened by 1 base and J by 1 base, with 8 bases between the two germline ends. CDR3 protein: CASSQVGGSYNEQFF. The CDR3 DNA is TGCGCCAGCAGCCAAGTAGGGGGATCCTACAATGAGCAGTTCTTC.

V usage is TRBV4-1 and J usage is TRBJ2-7; TRBD1 matches at 7 bases. Germline values: CDR1 MGHRA, CDR2 YSYEKL. The CDR3 is 18 amino acids. The J segment lost 0 bases and the V segment lost 0 bases, leaving 11 bases of the junction unmatched. The CDR3 reads CASSQDRRPDRVSYEQYF. The CDR3 DNA follows: TGCGCCAGCAGCCAAGATAGAAGACCCGACAGGGTCTCCTACGAGCAGTACTTC.

The V gene is TRBV9, the J gene TRBJ1-4; D gene unclear. Germline lookup yields CDR1 SGDLS and CDR2 YYNGEE. Trimming cost V 4 bases and J 5 bases, with 12 bases left between them. The CDR3 runs to 14 residues. The CDR3 region is CASSPEAENEKLFF. In nucleotides, the CDR3 is TGTGCCAGCAGCCCGGAGGCAGAGAATGAAAAACTGTTTTTT.